The 11 T cell receptor beta chains in this list originate from one sample, sequenced in a study of cytomegalovirus exposure and HLA in healthy donors. PCR employed 60 Vbeta and 13 Jbeta primers. Sequencing used immunoSEQ multiplex PCR; TCRdb keeps in-frame clones, though not all of them. The repertoire consists of around 110,000 clones, with 79% occurring once and the leading ten covering over 3.5%. Sample: PBMCs. The origin of the receptors is a man aged 30 to 39 in good health and CMV-seropositive.

J is TRBJ2-1 and V is TRBV19, with D possibly matching TRBD2 (6 bases). V lost 2 bases, J lost 6 bases, and 14 bases lay in between. There are 15 residues in the CDR3. Germline assignment: CDR1 LNHDA and CDR2 SQIVND (reference sequence). In DNA form, the CDR3 reads TGTGCCAGTAGTATACTAGGCCTAGCGACCAATGAGCAGTTCTTC. This encodes CASSILGLATNEQFF.

The genes are TRBV5-1 and TRBJ2-3; TRBD2 might be the D (5 bases). From germline, CDR1 is SGHRS and CDR2 YFSETQ. The V end was cut by 4 bases, the J end by 6 bases, with 6 bases between. This CDR3 is 11 amino acids long. CDR3 protein: CASSRGDTQYF. CDR3 DNA: TGCGCCAGCAGCCGCGGGGATACGCAGTATTTT.

Only one count was recorded for this clone. CDR3 coding DNA: TGTGCCAGCAGCCGGCTAGCGGCCTACGAGCAGTACTTC. Translating it yields CASSRLAAYEQYF. The J gene is TRBJ2-7, the V gene TRBV7-9; 7 bases are a match to TRBD2. V shed 5 bases, J shed 2 bases, and the junction held 3 bases outside the gene matches. The CDR3 has 13 residues. Germline V gives CDR1 SEHNR, CDR2 FQNEAQ (reference sequence).

The V gene is TRBV7-2, the J gene TRBJ2-7; 11 positions agree with TRBD2. Germline V gene sequence: CDR1 SGHTA, CDR2 FQGNSA. Trimming took 3 bases from V and 3 from J; bases not matched to a gene: 4. This CDR3 spans 15 amino acids. This CDR3 reads CASSFPLAGVYEQYF. CDR3 in DNA: TGTGCCAGCAGCTTTCCACTAGCGGGAGTCTACGAGCAGTACTTC.

The V and J genes are TRBV2 and TRBJ1-2; D gene unclear. The ends were cut back, 4 bases at V and 4 bases at J, with 16 bases in the middle. In germline, CDR1 is SNHLY, CDR2 FYNNEI. This CDR3 is 15 amino acids long. CDR3 DNA: TGTGCCAGCAGTGGAAGGATAAAAAGCGGCTATGGCTACACCTTC. It is translated as CASSGRIKSGYGYTF.

This chain joins TRBV9 and TRBJ2-1; 8 bases agree with TRBD2. The CDR3 runs 15 residues. J lost 5 bases, V lost 6 bases, and 10 bases had no gene match. CDR1 and CDR2 from the germline V gene are SGDLS and YYNGEE. The CDR3 region has the DNA TGTGCCAGCACCCGTAGGGGACTAGGAAACAATGAGCAGTTCTTC. It encodes CASTRRGLGNNEQFF.

The CDR3 sequence is CSVDRRRNTDTQYF. In nucleotides, the CDR3 is TGCAGCGTTGATAGGCGGAGAAACACAGATACGCAGTATTTT. The chain joins TRBV29-1 to TRBJ2-3; D remains unclear. CDR1 SQVTM and CDR2 ANQGSEA come from the germline V gene. The V end lost 3 bases, the J end lost 2 bases, and 12 bases lay between the germline ends. The CDR3 has 14 amino acids.

This rearrangement joins TRBV4-3 to TRBJ2-3, with 7 bases lining up with TRBD2. Germline V gives CDR1 LGHNA, CDR2 YSLEER. The CDR3 is 15 residues long. V dropped 1 base and J dropped 4; count of bases not matched to a gene: 5. The CDR3 loop is CASSQVQGGADTQYF. CDR3 nucleotides: TGCGCCAGCAGCCAAGTCCAGGGAGGGGCAGATACGCAGTATTTT.

V usage is TRBV7-2 and J usage is TRBJ1-2; unclear D gene. Per the germline V gene, CDR1 is SGHTA and CDR2 is FQGNSA. Trimming shortened V by 2 bases and J by 4 bases, and 8 bases separated the two germline ends. The CDR3 is 13 amino acids. The CDR3 coding sequence is TGTGCCAGCAGCTTAACTAGCATCTATGGCTACACCTTC. Translating gives CASSLTSIYGYTF. Looking up the rest from reference TRBV7-2 and TRBJ1-2 gives the full variable domain: GAGVSQSPSNKVTEKGKDVELRCDPISGHTALYWYRQSLGQGLEFLIYFQGNSAPDKSGLPSDRFSAERTGGSVSTLTIQRTQQEDSAVYLCASSLTSIYGYTFGSGTRLTVV.

The chain is built from TRBV7-9 and TRBJ2-1; 7 bases are a match to TRBD1. V was clipped by 0 bases and J by 5 bases; unmatched bases: 4. CDR3 length: 15 amino acids. Per germline, CDR1 SEHNR and CDR2 FQNEAQ (reference sequence). The CDR3 DNA sequence: TGTGCCAGCAGCTTAGCGCAGGGACAGAACAATGAGCAGTTCTTC. Its translation is CASSLAQGQNNEQFF.

The chain recombines TRBV28 with TRBJ1-1; D call uncertain. Germline CDR1 is MDHEN and CDR2 is SYDVKM. This CDR3 is 14 amino acids long. V shed 7 bases and J shed 1 base, with 13 bases lying between them. In nucleotides, the CDR3 is TGTGCCAGCAAAATGAGTCTCCCGAACACTGAAGCTTTCTTT. Amino acid sequence: CASKMSLPNTEAFF.